This T cell receptor beta chain was recorded in a study of blood T cell repertoires in COVID-19. Across the whole study: From T cells, B-cell-depleted T cells, or PBMCs came the material, which was cDNA or gDNA.

Measured with immunoSEQ multiplex PCR; TCRdb has only the in-frame clones, and not every one. The data show approximately 320,000 clones, roughly 87% seen once. This CDR3 comprises 20 residues. This receptor was identified in a woman aged 18-29 years who had recovered from COVID-19. The specimen was PBMCs or T cells enriched from blood (not recorded which). This chain joins TRBV21-1 and TRBJ2-7; the D call TRBD1 from the table was never checked on the DNA. TRBV21-1 is a pseudogene segment. The CDR3 DNA reads TGTGCCAGCAGCGAGGTACGAGGCCCTCCTCAGACAGAGATAACCTACGAGCAGTACTTC. It yields the protein CASSEVRGPPQTEITYEQYF.